Below are 5 T cell receptor beta chains sequenced from a single sample in a study of T cell therapy after organ transplantation. Time point reported: 20-29 weeks after completion of therapy. Assay: immunoSEQ multiplex PCR; the TCRdb copy retains only in-frame clones and omits some. Of roughly 15,000 clones listed, approximately 83% are singletons. These TCRs' antigens remain unknown. The sequencing used CD8+ T cells from blood, collected after autologous CMV-specific T cell therapy. These receptors all stem from a human patient who had received a solid organ transplant and had CMV disease. Some T cells may have originated in the graft donor.

This clone was seen once. The chain joins TRBV13 to TRBJ2-2; weak D call: TRBD2 (5 bases). CDR1 and CDR2 from the germline V gene are PRHDT and FYEKMQ (reference sequence). With 5 bases removed from V and 2 bases from J, the gap between germline ends came to 12 bases. The CDR3 totals 15 residues. CDR3 region: CASSRRTLNTGELFF. The CDR3 DNA reads TGTGCCAGCAGCCGACGGACTTTAAACACCGGGGAGCTGTTTTTT.

DNA of the CDR3: TGTGCCAGCAGCCAAGGACCCAATTTAGCGGGGGGGTCTACCTACGAGCAGTACTTC. Protein product: CASSQGPNLAGGSTYEQYF. The genes are TRBV4-2 and TRBJ2-7; 11 positions agree with TRBD2. The CDR3 consists of 19 residues. Trimming removed 1 base from V and 2 bases from J; junction bases left unmatched: 13. From germline, CDR1 is LGHNA and CDR2 YNFKEQ.

In this sample, this clone turned up once. V is TRBV9 and J is TRBJ1-6; tentatively, D is TRBD1 (5 bases). Germline values: CDR1 SGDLS, CDR2 YYNGEE. Between the trimmed V and J ends, which lost 3 bases and 7 bases, there was a span of 14 bases. The CDR3 has 15 residues. DNA of the CDR3: TGTGCCAGCAGCGGAATGGGGACGGGCAATTCACCCCTCCACTTT. Translation: CASSGMGTGNSPLHF.

V and J are TRBV7-9 and TRBJ2-3, with D perhaps given as TRBD1 or TRBD2 (5 bases each). Per the germline V gene, CDR1 is SEHNR and CDR2 is FQNEAQ (reference sequence). With 0 bases removed from V and 2 bases from J, the gap between germline ends came to 6 bases. CDR3 size: 14 residues. The CDR3 sequence: CASSLAGVTDTQYF. CDR3 DNA sequence: TGTGCCAGCAGCTTAGCGGGGGTCACAGATACGCAGTATTTT.

V and J are TRBV7-3 and TRBJ2-5, with D perhaps TRBD2 (7 bases). This CDR3 has 17 residues. Germline CDR1 and CDR2: SGHTA and FQGTGA. Deletions cut 1 base from V and 6 bases from J, with 21 bases between. CDR3 DNA sequence: TGTGCCAGCAGCTTAATGGGGGGGCTTTTGTCGGGAAAGACCCAGTACTTC. This gives the protein CASSLMGGLLSGKTQYF.